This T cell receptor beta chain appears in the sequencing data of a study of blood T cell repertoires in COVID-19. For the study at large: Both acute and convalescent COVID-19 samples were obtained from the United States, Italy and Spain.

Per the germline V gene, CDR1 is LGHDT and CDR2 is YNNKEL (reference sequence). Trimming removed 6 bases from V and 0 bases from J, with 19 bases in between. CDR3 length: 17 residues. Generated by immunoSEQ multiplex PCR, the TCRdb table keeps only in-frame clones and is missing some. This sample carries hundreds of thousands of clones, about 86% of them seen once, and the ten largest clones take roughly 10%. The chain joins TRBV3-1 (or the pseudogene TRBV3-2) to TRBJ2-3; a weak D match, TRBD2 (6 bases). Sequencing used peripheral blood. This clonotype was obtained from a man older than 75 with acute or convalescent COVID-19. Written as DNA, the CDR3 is TGTGCCAGCAGTTCTGCTGCTACGGCGGGGAGCACAGATACGCAGTATTTT. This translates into CASSSAATAGSTDTQYF.